Sequencing of this T cell receptor (beta chain) was carried out in a study of T cell changes during pregnancy in multiple sclerosis. Sequencing was performed with immunoSEQ multiplex PCR; in TCRdb, only in-frame clones are kept and a portion is missing. There are fewer than 20,000 clones in the sample; more than 70% occur only once, and 8.5% to 10% lies in the top ten. Germline lookup yields CDR1 SGDLS and CDR2 YYNGEE. The CDR3 spans 15 residues. V shed 1 base, J shed 4 bases, and the junction held 7 bases outside the gene matches. The material was CD8+ T cells from peripheral blood mononuclear cells, obtained after pregnancy. The V gene is TRBV9, the J gene TRBJ2-7, with 8 bases lining up with TRBD1. The receptor's source is a female donor with multiple sclerosis, enrolled in a pregnancy study. As DNA, the CDR3 is TGTGCCAGCAGCGTAAACGCAGGGGGCTCTTACGAGCAGTACTTC. Its translation is CASSVNAGGSYEQYF.